This TCR beta chain was identified during a study of blood T cell repertoires in COVID-19. The assay was immunoSEQ multiplex PCR, and TCRdb's table has in-frame clones only and misses some. The table lists under 150,000 clones, approximately 88% of them singletons, with about 8% in the top ten. CDR3 length equals 15 residues. Germline CDR1 reads SEHNR; CDR2 reads FQNEAQ (reference sequence). The V segment lost 2 bases and the J segment 0 bases; nucleotides outside the gene matches: 4. Sequenced: peripheral blood. This chain connects TRBV7-9 to TRBJ2-7; 7 positions match TRBD1. This receptor was obtained from a man between 45 and 60 years old with acute or convalescent COVID-19. The CDR3 protein is CASSLQGESSYEQYF. The CDR3 DNA sequence: TGTGCCAGCAGCTTACAGGGGGAAAGCTCCTACGAGCAGTACTTC.